Listed here is a single TCR beta chain. What it binds is not known. Other DNA sequences in this specimen translate into the identical CDR3. These data belong to a study of vaccination effects on CD4 cells after COVID-19. Before sequencing, viral peptide pools were used by the ViraFEST assay to expand antigen-specific CD4+ T cells. The culture ran for approximately nine days before CD4+ T cells were isolated. Having tested negative for nucleocapsid antibodies, the vaccine recipients showed no prior SARS-CoV-2 infection. PBMC were cultured at under 2.5 million per well with 9.5 to 10 IU/ml IL-2 and 9 to 10 ug/ml peptides. The method was immunoSEQ multiplex PCR; TCRdb's version includes in-frame clones alone and lacks a portion of them. The table has tens of thousands of clones, approximately 70% seen once. CDR1 SGHAT and CDR2 FQNNGV come from the germline V gene. V was pared by 0 bases and J by 2 bases, with 8 bases between. The CDR3 has 15 amino acids.

The sequencing here drew on CD4+ T cells from PBMCs cultured with HCoV-NL63 spike peptides, taken before COVID-19 vaccination. This sequence joins TRBV11-2 and TRBJ1-5; D may be TRBD1 (6 bases). This receptor was taken from a human donor who received a COVID-19 vaccine. CDR3 loop: CASSLDRGGNQPQHF. The CDR3 DNA reads as TGTGCCAGCAGCTTAGACAGGGGAGGCAATCAGCCCCAGCATTTT.